A single sample is the source of the 23 T cell receptor beta chains below, sequenced in a study of cytomegalovirus exposure and HLA in healthy donors. The PCR made use of 60 Vbeta and 13 Jbeta primers. Profiled with immunoSEQ multiplex PCR; TCRdb holds only in-frame clones, not every one. This table has 85,000 to 110,000 clones, over 70% appearing once. Sequencing was performed on PBMCs. These receptors came from a man aged 50-59 years in good health and CMV-seropositive.

The chain recombines TRBV6-1 with TRBJ2-1; TRBD2 might be the D (5 bases). CDR3 length equals 12 residues. Trimming removed 3 bases at V and 15 bases at J, with 15 bases between. Germline assignment: CDR1 MNHNS and CDR2 SASEGT. The CDR3 DNA sequence: TGTGCCAGCAGTGATTCGCCAGCGGTTGGGTTCTTC. This translates into CASSDSPAVGFF.

The V call is TRBV5-6, the J call TRBJ2-3; a possible D gene is TRBD1 (6 bases). The CDR3 has 16 amino acids. Per germline, CDR1 SGHDT and CDR2 YYEEEE. V lost 4 bases and J lost 1, with 16 bases in between. The CDR3 nucleotides are TGTGCCAGCAGCCACCGGGACACCGGAGGCACAGATACGCAGTATTTT. It specifies CASSHRDTGGTDTQYF.

The rearrangement joins TRBV7-9 to TRBJ2-7; unclear D gene. The length of the CDR3 is 13 residues. Germline V gene sequence: CDR1 SEHNR, CDR2 FQNEAQ (reference sequence). The V end lost 4 bases, the J end lost 2 bases, and 9 bases lay between the germline ends. CDR3 DNA sequence: TGTGCCAGCAGCTCAGACGGAGCCTACGAGCAGTACTTC. Its protein product is CASSSDGAYEQYF.

This clone turned up a few times. V and J are TRBV19 and TRBJ2-1, with 10 bases identical to TRBD1. J was trimmed by 9 bases and V by 5 bases; bases with no gene match: 10. Germline V CDR1 and CDR2: LNHDA, SQIVND (reference sequence). This CDR3 region has 15 residues. The CDR3 region has the DNA TGTGCCAGTAGTCCGTCGACAGGGGGCATAGGTGAGCAGTTCTTC. It translates to CASSPSTGGIGEQFF.

By proportion, this clone is large (0.1 to 1%). The CDR3 DNA reads as TGTGCCAGCAGTGAAAGCGGAGGAGGGGCTTACGAGCAGTACTTC. It translates to CASSESGGGAYEQYF. This chain joins TRBV6-1 and TRBJ2-7, with D possibly matching TRBD2 (6 bases). This CDR3 has 15 amino acids. Per germline, CDR1 MNHNS and CDR2 SASEGT. The ends were cut back, 2 bases at V and 4 bases at J, with 15 bases in the middle.

The CDR3 bases are TGCGCCAGCAGCTTGGCTGGGGGGGAGACCCAGTACTTC. Its protein product is CASSLAGGETQYF. The chain uses TRBV5-1 and TRBJ2-5; D perhaps matches TRBD2 (6 bases). The V gene lost 0 bases and the J gene lost 5 bases, with 8 bases spanning the gap. CDR3 length equals 13 residues. Germline-derived CDR1 and CDR2 are SGHRS and YFSETQ. Filled out from reference TRBV5-1 and TRBJ2-5, the complete variable domain reads KAGVTQTPRYLIKTRGQQVTLSCSPISGHRSVSWYQQTPGQGLQFLFEYFSETQRNKGNFPGRFSGRQFSNSRSEMNVSTLELGDSALYLCASSLAGGETQYFGPGTRLLVL.

V is TRBV4-1 and J is TRBJ2-5; TRBD1 aligns across 10 bases. Gene TRBJ2-7 matches the end of the DNA better, so the J call may be wrong. Germline assignment: CDR1 MGHRA and CDR2 YSYEKL. The CDR3 contains 18 residues. The CDR3 region is CASSQRNTGTGDTYEQYF. In DNA, the CDR3 is TGCGCCAGCAGCCAACGCAATACAGGGACAGGGGACACCTACGAGCAGTACTTC.

This clone has more than one count but fewer than ten. This chain uses TRBV19 with TRBJ2-3; 7 nucleotides match TRBD1. CDR1 and CDR2 (germline): LNHDA, SQIVND (reference sequence). After removal of 5 bases from V and 4 bases from J, the junction contained 9 bases not matched to a gene. The CDR3 sequence is 15 residues long. The CDR3 region has the DNA TGTGCCAGTAGTCCCTACAGGGGTGTCGCAGATACGCAGTATTTT. This encodes CASSPYRGVADTQYF.

The chain has TRBV7-2 and TRBJ2-3, with 11 bases aligning to TRBD2. CDR1 is SGHTA, CDR2 FQGNSA, per germline. This CDR3 has 17 amino acids. The trim removed 7 bases at V and 5 bases at J, leaving 14 bases unmatched. The CDR3 DNA follows: TGTGCCAGCATCGGGTTAGCGGGAGGGGGGTTAGGAGATACGCAGTATTTT. It yields the protein CASIGLAGGGLGDTQYF.

This clone turned up a few times. This chain joins TRBV5-6 and TRBJ2-1; D gene ambiguous. The germline CDR1 and CDR2 sequences are SGHDT and YYEEEE. Trimming cost V 1 base and J 4 bases, with 6 bases left between them. There are 13 residues in the CDR3. CDR3 DNA sequence: TGTGCCAGCAGCTTGCGCACTTACAATGAGCAGTTCTTC. Translating it yields CASSLRTYNEQFF.

This sequence joins TRBV9 and TRBJ1-2; D possibly corresponds to TRBD1 (5 bases). With 6 bases removed from V and 4 bases from J, the gap between germline ends came to 13 bases. The CDR3 contains 13 residues. Germline CDR1 reads SGDLS; CDR2 reads YYNGEE. CDR3 sequence: CASNLQGSYGYTF. CDR3 DNA sequence: TGTGCCAGCAACCTTCAGGGATCCTATGGCTACACCTTC.

V usage is TRBV10-2 and J usage is TRBJ2-7; 9 bases fit TRBD1. The CDR3 has 14 amino acids. Per the germline V gene, CDR1 is WSHSY and CDR2 is SAAADI. Trimming at V came to 6 bases and at J to 7 bases, leaving 10 bases not matched to a gene. This chain's CDR3 is CASRPGQGKWEQYF. DNA of the CDR3: TGCGCCAGCAGACCGGGACAGGGAAAGTGGGAGCAGTACTTC.

Of note for this clone: The same CDR3 can be traced to other DNA sequences in this sample. The rearrangement links TRBV5-1 to TRBJ2-7, with D perhaps matching TRBD1 (5 bases). Germline loops: CDR1 SGHRS, CDR2 YFSETQ. V lost 0 bases and J lost 4, with 11 bases in between. The CDR3 is 14 amino acids. CDR3 sequence: CASSLALDIYEQYF. The CDR3 DNA reads as TGCGCCAGCAGCTTGGCCTTGGACATTTACGAGCAGTACTTC.

The chain employs TRBV27 and TRBJ2-7; maybe TRBD1 (6 bases). The length of the CDR3 is 12 residues. Trimming stripped 5 bases from V and 6 bases from J, with 11 bases between. Germline values: CDR1 MNHEY, CDR2 SMNVEV (reference sequence). Written as DNA, the CDR3 is TGTGCCAGCAGTCTACGAGGGGGCGAGCAGTACTTC. This encodes CASSLRGGEQYF.

This clone is categorized as medium-sized. This sequence joins TRBV5-4 and TRBJ2-2; D might be TRBD2 (6 bases). Germline CDR1 is SGHNT and CDR2 is YYREEE (reference sequence). This CDR3 has 17 residues. Trimming took 5 bases from V and 0 from J, leaving 17 bases between them. The CDR3 coding sequence is TGTGCCAGCAGTAGCCCACGACTAGGGGCGAACACCGGGGAGCTGTTTTTT. Its protein product is CASSSPRLGANTGELFF.

V is TRBV7-2 and J is TRBJ2-1, with 14 bases matching TRBD2. Germline assignment: CDR1 SGHTA and CDR2 FQGNSA. Losses at the gene ends were 5 bases for V and 7 bases for J; bases not matched to a gene: 10. The CDR3 contains 17 residues. CDR3 sequence (DNA): TGTGCCAGCAGCCCGACTAGCGGGAGGGCCACAATGAATGAGCAGTTCTTC. This sequence encodes CASSPTSGRATMNEQFF. The variable domain in full, with the rest retrieved from reference TRBV7-2 and TRBJ2-1, is GAGVSQSPSNKVTEKGKDVELRCDPISGHTALYWYRQSLGQGLEFLIYFQGNSAPDKSGLPSDRFSAERTGGSVSTLTIQRTQQEDSAVYLCASSPTSGRATMNEQFFGPGTRLTVL.

The chain employs TRBV27 and TRBJ2-7; 7 bases fit TRBD1. The CDR3 length is 15 residues. Germline CDR1 and CDR2: MNHEY and SMNVEV (reference sequence). V shed 0 bases, J shed 1 base, and the junction held 3 bases outside the gene matches. The CDR3 DNA sequence: TGTGCCAGCAGTTTATCGGCAGGGGGATCCTACGAGCAGTACTTC. Protein sequence: CASSLSAGGSYEQYF.

The chain links TRBV5-1 to TRBJ2-5; D perhaps matches TRBD2 (7 bases). The CDR3 has 14 amino acids. CDR1 is SGHRS, CDR2 YFSETQ, per germline. V gave up 3 bases and J gave up 4 bases, with 13 bases separating them. The CDR3 protein is CASSWTRGGETQYF. DNA of the CDR3: TGCGCCAGCAGCTGGACAAGGGGGGGAGAGACCCAGTACTTC.

This chain links TRBV18 with TRBJ2-7; a possible D gene is TRBD1 (6 bases). The V gene lost 4 bases and the J gene lost 4 bases, with 11 bases spanning the gap. This CDR3 region has 13 residues. Germline V gives CDR1 KGHSH, CDR2 LQKENI. CDR3 sequence (DNA): TGTGCCAGCTCACGGGAGACAGGTTACGAGCAGTACTTC. It codes for CASSRETGYEQYF.

The V call is TRBV5-6, the J call TRBJ1-4, with a tentative D call TRBD1 (5 bases). This CDR3 has 15 residues. Germline lookup yields CDR1 SGHDT and CDR2 YYEEEE. Trimming cost V 4 bases and J 5 bases, with 15 bases left between them. The CDR3 DNA is TGTGCCAGCAGCCTAAGGACAACCATCAATGAAAAACTGTTTTTT. It encodes CASSLRTTINEKLFF.

This rearrangement joins TRBV30 to TRBJ2-7; D is uncertain. Germline V gene data show CDR1 as GTSNPN and CDR2 as SVGIG (reference sequence). The CDR3 extends over 12 amino acids. Trimming cost V 3 bases and J 0 bases, with 6 bases left between them. The CDR3 here is CAWRGNSYEQYF. The CDR3 DNA sequence: TGTGCCTGGAGGGGCAACTCCTACGAGCAGTACTTC.

The chain carries TRBV5-4 and TRBJ1-1; 7 bases align to TRBD1. The CDR3 extends over 15 amino acids. Looked up from germline, CDR1 is SGHNT and CDR2 is YYREEE (reference sequence). The J segment lost 2 bases and the V segment lost 4 bases, leaving 8 bases of the junction unmatched. The CDR3 nucleotides read TGTGCCAGCAGCCCCCCGGGACAGCCTAACACTGAAGCTTTCTTT. It translates to CASSPPGQPNTEAFF. Together with reference TRBV5-4 and TRBJ1-1, the CDR3 gives the full variable domain: ETGVTQSPTHLIKTRGQQVTLRCSSQSGHNTVSWYQQALGQGPQFIFQYYREEENGRGNFPPRFSGLQFPNYSSELNVNALELDDSALYLCASSPPGQPNTEAFFGQGTRLTVV.

V and J are TRBV28 and TRBJ1-1, with D possibly TRBD1 on 6 matching bases. V shed 7 bases and J shed 0 bases, with 9 bases lying between them. The CDR3 consists of 13 residues. Germline V gives CDR1 MDHEN, CDR2 SYDVKM. Written as DNA, the CDR3 is TGTGCCAGCAAGAGGGGGATGAACACTGAAGCTTTCTTT. This sequence encodes CASKRGMNTEAFF.